Following are 5 T cell receptor beta chains from one sample sequenced in a study of T cell responses to AZD1222 COVID-19 vaccine. Profiling relied on immunoSEQ multiplex PCR, and the TCRdb table lists in-frame clones only, not all of them. The repertoire has about 100,000 clones, over 90% of them found once; the top ten carry about 5%. Here the sequenced sample was peripheral blood, taken on day 0 of AZD1222 vaccination. The receptors shown here come from an adult in good health.

CDR3 sequence (DNA): TGTGCCAGCAGCTTGGGGGGGAGGCCCTACGAGCAGTACTTC. Its translation is CASSLGGRPYEQYF. The chain links TRBV5-4 to TRBJ2-7, with a tentative D call TRBD2 (6 bases). The length of the CDR3 is 14 residues. V lost 0 bases, J lost 2 bases, and 9 bases lay in between. Germline values: CDR1 SGHNT, CDR2 YYREEE (reference sequence).

The genes are TRBV5-1 and TRBJ2-7; TRBD1 matches at 10 bases. CDR1 and CDR2 (germline): SGHRS, YFSETQ. This CDR3 region has 16 residues. The V gene end was trimmed by 3 bases and the J gene end by 6 bases; junction bases not matched to a gene: 12. This chain's CDR3 is CASSSVDRGSGGEQYF. The CDR3 DNA reads as TGCGCCAGCAGCTCCGTGGACAGGGGGTCCGGAGGCGAGCAGTACTTC. Combining the CDR3 with reference TRBV5-1 and TRBJ2-7 gives the whole variable domain KAGVTQTPRYLIKTRGQQVTLSCSPISGHRSVSWYQQTPGQGLQFLFEYFSETQRNKGNFPGRFSGRQFSNSRSEMNVSTLELGDSALYLCASSSVDRGSGGEQYFGPGTRLTVT.

The rearrangement joins TRBV6-5 to TRBJ1-5, with D unresolved. CDR3 length equals 13 residues. CDR1 and CDR2 from the germline V gene are MNHEY and SVGAGI. V was trimmed by 0 bases and J by 4 bases, leaving 4 bases between them. CDR3: CASSYSKNQPQHF. The CDR3 DNA reads TGTGCCAGCAGTTACTCGAAAAATCAGCCCCAGCATTTT.

The rearrangement uses TRBV6-5 and TRBJ2-4; tentative D call: TRBD1 (5 bases). V was shortened by 6 bases and J by 8 bases, with 11 bases between the two germline ends. Per germline, CDR1 MNHEY and CDR2 SVGAGI. The CDR3 runs to 12 residues. CDR3 nucleotide sequence: TGTGCCAGCAGGCAGGGTACGGACATTCAGTACTTC. This encodes CASRQGTDIQYF.

The J gene is TRBJ1-1, the V gene TRBV2; 10 bases agree with TRBD1. Germline CDR1 and CDR2: SNHLY and FYNNEI. The V segment lost 7 bases and the J segment 0 bases; nucleotides outside the gene matches: 5. The CDR3 is 15 residues long. The CDR3 protein is CASTRQGAVNTEAFF. In DNA, the CDR3 is TGTGCCAGCACTCGACAGGGGGCAGTGAACACTGAAGCTTTCTTT. Based on the CDR3 plus reference TRBV2 and TRBJ1-1, the full variable domain is EPEVTQTPSHQVTQMGQEVILRCVPISNHLYFYWYRQILGQKVEFLVSFYNNEISEKSEIFDDQFSVERPDGSNFTLKIRSTKLEDSAMYFCASTRQGAVNTEAFFGQGTRLTVV.